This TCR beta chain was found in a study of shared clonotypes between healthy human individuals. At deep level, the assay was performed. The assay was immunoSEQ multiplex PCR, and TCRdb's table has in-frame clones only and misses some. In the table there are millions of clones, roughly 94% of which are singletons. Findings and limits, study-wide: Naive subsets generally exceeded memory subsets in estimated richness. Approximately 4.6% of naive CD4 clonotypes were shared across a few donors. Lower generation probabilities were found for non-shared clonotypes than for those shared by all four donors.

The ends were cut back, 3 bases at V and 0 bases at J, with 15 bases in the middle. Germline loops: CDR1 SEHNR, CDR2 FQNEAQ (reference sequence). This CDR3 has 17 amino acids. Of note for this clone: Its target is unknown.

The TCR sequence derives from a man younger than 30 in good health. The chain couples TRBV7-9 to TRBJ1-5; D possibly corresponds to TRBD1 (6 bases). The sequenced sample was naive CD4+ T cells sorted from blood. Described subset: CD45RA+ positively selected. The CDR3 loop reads CASSFGQGMGSNQPQHF. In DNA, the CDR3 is TGTGCCAGCAGCTTCGGGCAGGGGATGGGTAGCAATCAGCCCCAGCATTTT.